This T cell receptor beta chain was documented in a study of PD-1 blockade in mismatch repair-deficient tumors. Broader study findings: After pembrolizumab, tumor-resident clones rose rapidly, then generally contracted before radiologic responses.

In this sample, this clone turned up once. Its antigen remains unidentified. V lost 5 bases and J lost 4, with 8 bases in between. Germline-derived CDR1 and CDR2 are MDHEN and SYDVKM. CDR3 size: 12 residues. Generated by immunoSEQ multiplex PCR, the TCRdb table keeps only in-frame clones and is missing some. The sample contains about 34,000 clones, 65% to 85% of which appear only once. Every patient had mismatch repair deficiency by PCR or immunohistochemistry. The sequences come from PBMCs, collected around 6 weeks after starting pembrolizumab. This chain uses TRBV28 with TRBJ1-2; a weak D match, TRBD1 (6 bases). The receptor was isolated from an adult with mismatch repair-deficient cancer. For the CDR3, the DNA is TGTGCCAGCAGTGTGGACAGCTATGGCTACACCTTC. Translating gives CASSVDSYGYTF.